What follows are 18 T cell receptor beta chains derived from one specimen sequenced in a study of tumor and adjacent non-tumor tissue in lung cancer. RNA was extracted from bulk tissue without any cell sorting. This non-tumor lung sample came from over 3 cm beyond the tumor edge. TCRbeta libraries were built with three rounds of nested PCR, modified from ARM-PCR. A single record per CDR3 protein comes from TCRdb applying MiXCR to the multiplex PCR reads. The sample yields almost 75,000 distinct CDR3 sequences, around 65% seen once. The sequencing sample was made of distant non-tumor lung tissue. All receptors derive from a woman aged 45-60 years with non-small cell lung cancer.

Regarding this clonotype: The junction does not match germline at one end; this may be a read error. V gene TRBV28 combines with J gene TRBJ2-3; D remains ambiguous. In germline, CDR1 is MDHEN, CDR2 SYDVKM. The CDR3 is made up of 13 amino acids. CDR3 amino acids: CASSTPHADTQYF. CDR3 sequence (DNA): TGTGCCAGCAGTACCCCTCACGCAGATACTCAGTATTTT.

The sample holds many counts of this clonotype. V is TRBV5-5 and J is TRBJ2-1; D possibly corresponds to TRBD1 (5 bases). Germline V CDR1 and CDR2: SGHKS, YYEKEE (reference sequence). Trimming stripped 0 bases from V and 3 bases from J, with 7 bases between. CDR3 length: 14 amino acids. The CDR3 DNA is TGTGCCAGCAGCTTGGGACAGAGCTACAATGAGCAGTTCTTC. It specifies CASSLGQSYNEQFF.

This clonotype occurred many times. This chain links TRBV4-3 with TRBJ2-5, with 7 positions matching TRBD2. The V and J ends lost 0 bases and 4 bases, in that order; junction bases with no gene match: 5. Germline assignment: CDR1 LGHNA and CDR2 YSLEER. This CDR3 spans 15 amino acids. The CDR3 region has the DNA TGCGCCAGCAGCCAAGATCTCGGCGGGAGAGAGACCCAGTACTTC. It translates to CASSQDLGGRETQYF.

Note on this clonotype: One junction end disagrees with the germline gene, perhaps due to a read error. This chain connects TRBV6-1 to TRBJ1-5; 7 bases are shared with TRBD1. This CDR3 has 15 residues. CDR1 is MNHNS and CDR2 is SASEGT in the germline V gene. DNA for the CDR3: TGTGCTAGCACTTATATAGACAGGGAAAATCAGCCCCAGCATTTT. Translation: CASTYIDRENQPQHF.

For this clonotype: Since a much larger clone is just one base distant, this may be a read error. V usage is TRBV20-1 and J usage is TRBJ2-1; D not certain. Germline values: CDR1 DFQATT, CDR2 SNEGSKA (reference sequence). CDR3 length equals 14 residues. This CDR3 is CGGSGRFSYNEQFF. In nucleotides, the CDR3 is TGCGGTGGCTCGGGTCGATTCTCCTACAATGAGCAGTTCTTC.

Comments on this clonotype: This sequence may be a read error, since a much larger clone differs from it by one base. The rearrangement links TRBV28 to TRBJ2-5; no firm D call. Germline CDR1 and CDR2: MDHEN and SYDVKM. This CDR3 comprises 14 residues. The CDR3 DNA is TGTGTCAGCAGTCCCCCCCCCAGGCGAGAGACCCAGTACTTC. Translating it yields CVSSPPPRRETQYF.

This clonotype showed up just a few times. The missing conserved phenylalanine or tryptophan at the end of this CDR3 makes a read error likely. The limits of the CDR3 on the DNA are not certain, so only TCRdb's listed CDR3 is given. The chain couples TRBV11-2 to TRBJ2-1; the table's D call, TRBD2, has no DNA check behind it. Looked up from germline, CDR1 is SGHAT and CDR2 is FQNNGV. Ends included, the CDR3 has 14 residues. CDR3 sequence: CASSFLAQYNEEFC.

With regard to this clonotype: A read error may explain this, as a much larger clone is one base away. Since no conserved phenylalanine or tryptophan closes the CDR3, a read error is the likely cause. The rearrangement uses TRBV4-2 and TRBJ2-3; 8 bases are shared with TRBD2. Per the germline V gene, CDR1 is LGHNA and CDR2 is YNFKEQ. The CDR3 is 15 residues long. After removal of 4 bases from V and 3 bases from J, the junction contained 6 bases not matched to a gene. CDR3 residues: CASSLSGSLTDTQYL. The DNA of the CDR3 is TGTGCCAGCAGCCTGAGCGGGAGTTTGACAGATACGCAGTATTTG.

The rearrangement joins TRBV28 to TRBJ2-3, with D perhaps given as TRBD1 or TRBD2 (5 bases each). V lost 10 bases, J lost 0 bases, and 17 bases lay in between. This CDR3 spans 15 amino acids. Germline V CDR1 and CDR2: MDHEN, SYDVKM. In DNA form, the CDR3 reads TGTGCCAACAGCACTCCGGGACCAAGCACAGATACGCAGTATTTT. Translating it yields CANSTPGPSTDTQYF.

This clonotype was observed a handful of times. The chain employs TRBV4-2 and TRBJ2-4, with 14 bases that match TRBD2. Per the germline V gene, CDR1 is LGHNA and CDR2 is YNFKEQ. J lost 15 bases, V lost 7 bases, and 14 bases had no gene match. The CDR3 is 15 residues long. The CDR3 here is CASNQEGTSGRMRYF. In DNA, the CDR3 is TGTGCCAGCAACCAGGAAGGGACTAGCGGGAGAATGAGGTACTTC.

Points on this clonotype: A read error may produce the germline difference seen at one junction end. The chain combines TRBV11-2 with TRBJ2-7; D may be TRBD1 (6 bases). The CDR3 runs 15 residues. Germline loops: CDR1 SGHAT, CDR2 FQNNGV. The CDR3 region has the DNA TGTGCCAGCAGCTTAGCCCCCGGGACAAATTACGAGCGGTACTTC. Its translation is CASSLAPGTNYERYF. Full variable domain (missing parts from reference TRBV11-2 and TRBJ2-7): EAGVAQSPRYKIIEKRQSVAFWCNPISGHATLYWYQQILGQGPKLLIQFQNNGVVDDSQLPKDRFSAERLKGVDSTLKIQPAKLEDSAVYLCASSLAPGTNYERYFGPGTRLTVT.

The rearrangement links TRBV4-3 to TRBJ2-6; D call uncertain. Germline loops: CDR1 LGHNA, CDR2 YSLEER. The CDR3 is 17 residues long. CDR3 amino acids: CDSSQDIVKSGANVLTF. The CDR3 bases are TGCGACAGTAGCCAAGATATAGTCAAGTCTGGGGCCAACGTCCTGACTTTC.

As regards this clonotype: The CDR3 does not close with the conserved phenylalanine or tryptophan, likely indicating a read error. No DNA is shown, since the ends of the CDR3 on it are uncertain; the CDR3 is the one TCRdb lists. The chain carries TRBV5-6 and TRBJ1-1. The CDR3 extends over 13 residues, inclusive of both ends. Germline V gene data show CDR1 as SGHDT and CDR2 as YYEEEE. The CDR3 here is CASSLPGNTEAII.

This clonotype has just a few counts. The V gene is TRBV7-9, the J gene TRBJ2-1; 9 bases are a match to TRBD1. The CDR3 has 14 amino acids. The germline gives CDR1 SEHNR, CDR2 FQNEAQ (reference sequence). With 5 bases clipped from V and 5 bases from J, the junction kept 4 bases outside the gene matches. The CDR3 DNA follows: TGTGCCAGCAGCCCCGGGACAGGGCACAATGAGCAGTTCTTC. Residues: CASSPGTGHNEQFF.

As concerns this clonotype: The germline gene is not matched at one end of the junction; a read error may be the cause. The chain combines TRBV20-1 with TRBJ2-7; no definite D call. The CDR3 covers 14 residues. Germline V gene data show CDR1 as DFQATT and CDR2 as SNEGSKA (reference sequence). As DNA, the CDR3 is TGCAGTGCTAGCCCAGAAGTCACGGGTTACGAGCAGTATTTC. Its translation is CSASPEVTGYEQYF.

This clonotype has ten or more counts. The rearrangement uses TRBV20-1 and TRBJ1-6; D is undetermined. V dropped 6 bases and J dropped 5 bases, with 17 bases sitting between them. Germline values: CDR1 DFQATT, CDR2 SNEGSKA (reference sequence). This CDR3 is built from 15 residues. CDR3 loop: CSAPHRTGNNSPLHF. The DNA of the CDR3 is TGCAGTGCCCCTCACCGGACGGGGAATAATTCACCCCTCCACTTT.

About this clonotype itself: Given a much more abundant clone one base away, this may be a read error. The chain recombines TRBV20-1 with TRBJ2-7, with a tentative D call TRBD2 (6 bases). The CDR3 runs 14 residues. The germline V gene has CDR1 DFQATT and CDR2 SNEGSKA (reference sequence). The CDR3 DNA reads as TGCATTGCTAGGGATGGCGGGACGACCTACGAGCAGTACTTC. Translation: CIARDGGTTYEQYF.

Notes on this clonotype: A much larger clone differs from this one at a single base, so this may be a read error. The chain couples TRBV12-3 or TRBV12-4 to TRBJ1-2; 7 nucleotides line up with TRBD1. The V and J ends lost 6 bases and 10 bases, in that order; junction bases with no gene match: 11. The CDR3 covers 13 residues. CDR3 sequence reads: CASSIDRVMNYTF. CDR3 coding DNA: TGTGCCAGCAGCATCGACAGGGTGATGAACTACACCTTC.